Listed below are T cell receptor beta chains from one sample, sequenced in a study of cytomegalovirus exposure and HLA in healthy donors. TCRdb's copy holds only in-frame clones and misses some; the assay was immunoSEQ multiplex PCR. This sample has 100,000 to 150,000 clones, with about 74% found just once. Sequenced: PBMCs. The receptors originated from a woman between 50 and 59 years old in good health and CMV-seropositive. Both conserved end residues are part of each CDR3. D genes are given only for firm matches. Size values are once, few and many counts, or a class for expanded clones, and some rows have none.

clone_size: .; d_call: TRBD1; j_call: TRBJ2-7; v_call: TRBV7-2; cdr3_nt: TGTGCCAGCAGCTTAGAACTGGGGACAGGGTACGAGCAGTACTTC; cdr3_aa: CASSLELGTGYEQYF
clone_size: .; d_call: .; j_call: TRBJ1-4; v_call: TRBV5-4; cdr3_nt: TGTGCCAGCAGCTTGGGACAGGCCTCTAATGAAAAACTGTTTTTT; cdr3_aa: CASSLGQASNEKLFF
clone_size: .; d_call: .; j_call: TRBJ2-2; v_call: TRBV7-9; cdr3_nt: TGTGCCAGCAGCTCACAGGGTGGACGGACCGGGGAGCTGTTTTTT; cdr3_aa: CASSSQGGRTGELFF
clone_size: .; d_call: .; j_call: TRBJ1-5; v_call: TRBV5-4; cdr3_nt: TGTGCCAGCAGCTTGGCGCCGGGAATGAATCAGCCCCAGCATTTT; cdr3_aa: CASSLAPGMNQPQHF
clone_size: .; d_call: .; j_call: TRBJ2-2; v_call: TRBV5-4; cdr3_nt: TGTGCCAGCAGCTTGAACTCCTTTAACACCGGGGAGCTGTTTTTT; cdr3_aa: CASSLNSFNTGELFF
clone_size: few; d_call: TRBD2; j_call: TRBJ2-5; v_call: TRBV4-1; cdr3_nt: TGCGCCAGCAGCCAGGCTAGCGGCCTGGAGGAGACCCAGTACTTC; cdr3_aa: CASSQASGLEETQYF
clone_size: few; d_call: .; j_call: TRBJ1-6; v_call: TRBV5-6; cdr3_nt: TGTGCCAGCAGCTGGACTGGTTCACCCCTCCACTTT; cdr3_aa: CASSWTGSPLHF
clone_size: .; d_call: .; j_call: TRBJ1-1; v_call: TRBV15; cdr3_nt: TGTGCCACCAGCATAGGGAGCGATGGGGACACTGAAGCTTTCTTT; cdr3_aa: CATSIGSDGDTEAFF
clone_size: .; d_call: .; j_call: TRBJ2-6; v_call: TRBV7-9; cdr3_nt: TGTGCCAGCAGCCGACTTGAGGCCAACGTCCTGACTTTC; cdr3_aa: CASSRLEANVLTF
clone_size: .; d_call: .; j_call: TRBJ2-5; v_call: TRBV15; cdr3_nt: TGTGCCACCAGCAGACAGGGGATGGAGACCCAGTACTTC; cdr3_aa: CATSRQGMETQYF
clone_size: .; d_call: .; j_call: TRBJ1-4; v_call: TRBV18; cdr3_nt: TGTGCCAGCTCACCGGTCGGTCCGCCTAATGAAAAACTGTTTTTT; cdr3_aa: CASSPVGPPNEKLFF
clone_size: .; d_call: TRBD2; j_call: TRBJ2-3; v_call: TRBV7-9; cdr3_nt: TGTGCCAGCAGCTTAGCACTCGCGGGGGGTGTCACAGATACGCAGTATTTT; cdr3_aa: CASSLALAGGVTDTQYF
clone_size: few; d_call: .; j_call: TRBJ1-5; v_call: TRBV6-5; cdr3_nt: TGTGCCAGCAGGATGACAGAAAGTAATCAGCCCCAGCATTTT; cdr3_aa: CASRMTESNQPQHF
clone_size: .; d_call: .; j_call: TRBJ1-5; v_call: TRBV7-2; cdr3_nt: TGTGCCAGCAGCTTAGATGGATTCGGAGAATATCAGCCCCAGCATTTT; cdr3_aa: CASSLDGFGEYQPQHF
clone_size: .; d_call: .; j_call: TRBJ2-3; v_call: TRBV15; cdr3_nt: TGTGCCACCAGCAGGGGTGAGGCGGTCGGCACAGATACGCAGTATTTT; cdr3_aa: CATSRGEAVGTDTQYF
clone_size: .; d_call: TRBD2; j_call: TRBJ2-7; v_call: TRBV4-1; cdr3_nt: TGCGCCAGCAGCCGCGGACTAGTTGAGGACGAGCAGTACTTC; cdr3_aa: CASSRGLVEDEQYF
clone_size: .; d_call: TRBD1; j_call: TRBJ1-1; v_call: TRBV5-1; cdr3_nt: TGCGCCAGCAGCCGGACAGGCCCTGAAGCTTTCTTT; cdr3_aa: CASSRTGPEAFF
clone_size: .; d_call: TRBD1; j_call: TRBJ1-1; v_call: TRBV13; cdr3_nt: TGTGCCAGCAGCTACAGGGGTGTGAACACTGAAGCTTTCTTT; cdr3_aa: CASSYRGVNTEAFF
clone_size: .; d_call: .; j_call: TRBJ2-7; v_call: TRBV25-1; cdr3_nt: TGTGCCAGCAGTGACAGCTCCTACGAGCAGTACTTC; cdr3_aa: CASSDSSYEQYF
clone_size: once; d_call: TRBD1; j_call: TRBJ1-1; v_call: TRBV5-1; cdr3_nt: TGCGCCAGCACCGGACAGGGGCGGAGGTTTGATAGGAACACTGAAGCTTTCTTT; cdr3_aa: CASTGQGRRFDRNTEAFF
clone_size: .; d_call: TRBD1; j_call: TRBJ1-4; v_call: TRBV6-5; cdr3_nt: TGTGCCAGCAGCCAGGGGGCCACTAATGAAAAACTGTTTTTT; cdr3_aa: CASSQGATNEKLFF
clone_size: .; d_call: .; j_call: TRBJ2-2; v_call: TRBV6-5; cdr3_nt: TGTGCCAGCAGTTACTCTACCGGGGGTCACACCGGGGAGCTGTTTTTT; cdr3_aa: CASSYSTGGHTGELFF
clone_size: .; d_call: .; j_call: TRBJ1-1; v_call: TRBV10-3; cdr3_nt: TGTGCCATCAGTCCCGGGAACACTGAAGCTTTCTTT; cdr3_aa: CAISPGNTEAFF
clone_size: .; d_call: TRBD2; j_call: TRBJ2-7; v_call: TRBV4-2; cdr3_nt: TGTGCCAGCAGCCAAGACAGCGGGGGCTCCTACGAGCAGTACTTC; cdr3_aa: CASSQDSGGSYEQYF